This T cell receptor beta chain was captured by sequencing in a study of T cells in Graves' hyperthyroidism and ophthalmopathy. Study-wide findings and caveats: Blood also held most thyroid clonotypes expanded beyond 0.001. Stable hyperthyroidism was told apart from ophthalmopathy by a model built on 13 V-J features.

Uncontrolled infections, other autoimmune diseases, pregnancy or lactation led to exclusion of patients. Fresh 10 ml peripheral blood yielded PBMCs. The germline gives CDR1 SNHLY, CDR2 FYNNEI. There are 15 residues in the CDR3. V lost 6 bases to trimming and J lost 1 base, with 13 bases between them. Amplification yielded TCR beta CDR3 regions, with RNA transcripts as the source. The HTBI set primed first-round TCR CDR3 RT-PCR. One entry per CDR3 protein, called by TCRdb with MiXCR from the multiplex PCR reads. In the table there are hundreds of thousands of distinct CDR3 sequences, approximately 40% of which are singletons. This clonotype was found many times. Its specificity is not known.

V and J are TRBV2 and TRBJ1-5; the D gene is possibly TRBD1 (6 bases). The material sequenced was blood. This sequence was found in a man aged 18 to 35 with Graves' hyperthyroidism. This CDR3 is CASSPAGASNQPQHF. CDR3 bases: TGTGCCAGCAGCCCCGCAGGGGCAAGCAATCAGCCCCAGCATTTT.